This record looks at one T cell receptor (beta chain) sequence and its context. These data are taken from a study of shared clonotypes between healthy human individuals. The assay ran at deep level. Per the original data handling: ImmunoSEQ supplied junction-only sequences lacking quality scores, so filtering was different. TCRdb's table, derived via immunoSEQ multiplex PCR, lists solely in-frame clones and lacks some. That table is the source of V, J and clone size, and D and trimming were worked out from the DNA. The sample lists 2 million to 2.5 million clones, approximately 94% occurring once. The CDR3 is 14 residues long. Looked up from germline, CDR1 is MNHEY and CDR2 is SVGAGI. Deletions cut 6 bases from V and 0 bases from J, with 6 bases between.

This clonotype was obtained from a man aged 18 to 30 in good health. Material: naive CD4+ T cells sorted from blood. The sample's subset: CD45RA+ positively selected. The chain has TRBV6-5 and TRBJ1-6, with D hard to call. DNA of the CDR3: TGTGCCAGCAGAGGAAGCTCCTATAATTCACCCCTCCACTTT. This translates into CASRGSSYNSPLHF.